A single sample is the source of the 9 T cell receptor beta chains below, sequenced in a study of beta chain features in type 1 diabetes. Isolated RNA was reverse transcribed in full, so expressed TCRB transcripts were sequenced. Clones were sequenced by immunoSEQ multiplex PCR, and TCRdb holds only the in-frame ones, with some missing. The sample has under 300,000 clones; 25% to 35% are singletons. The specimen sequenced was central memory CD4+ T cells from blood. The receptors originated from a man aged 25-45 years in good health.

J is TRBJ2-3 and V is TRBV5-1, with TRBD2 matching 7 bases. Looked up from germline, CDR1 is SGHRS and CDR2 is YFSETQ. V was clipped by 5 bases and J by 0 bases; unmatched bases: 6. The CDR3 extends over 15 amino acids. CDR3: CASRGLAASTDTQYF. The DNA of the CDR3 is TGCGCCAGCAGAGGCCTAGCGGCAAGCACAGATACGCAGTATTTT.

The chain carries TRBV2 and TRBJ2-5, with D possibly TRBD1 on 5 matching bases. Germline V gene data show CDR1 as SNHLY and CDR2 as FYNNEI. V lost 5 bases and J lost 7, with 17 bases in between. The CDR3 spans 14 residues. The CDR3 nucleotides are TGTGCCAGCAGTCCCGACCCAGGGTGGGGGACCCAGTACTTC. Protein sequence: CASSPDPGWGTQYF.

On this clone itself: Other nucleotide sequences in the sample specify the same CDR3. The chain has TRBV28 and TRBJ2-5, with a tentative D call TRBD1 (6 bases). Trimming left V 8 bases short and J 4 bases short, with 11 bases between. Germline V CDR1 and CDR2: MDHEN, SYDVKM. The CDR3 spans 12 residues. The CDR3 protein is CASSSGVETQYF. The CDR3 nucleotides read TGTGCCAGCTCCTCAGGGGTAGAGACCCAGTACTTC.

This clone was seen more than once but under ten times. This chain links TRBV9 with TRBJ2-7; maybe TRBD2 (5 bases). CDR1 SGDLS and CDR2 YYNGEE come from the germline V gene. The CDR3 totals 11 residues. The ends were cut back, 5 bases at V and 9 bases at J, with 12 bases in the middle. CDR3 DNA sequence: TGTGCCAGCAGTGACAATGCGGGGCAGTACTTC. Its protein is CASSDNAGQYF. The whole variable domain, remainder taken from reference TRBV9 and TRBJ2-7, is DSGVTQTPKHLITATGQRVTLRCSPRSGDLSVYWYQQSLDQGLQFLIQYYNGEERAKGNILERFSAQQFPDLHSELNLSSLELGDSALYFCASSDNAGQYFGPGTRLTVT.

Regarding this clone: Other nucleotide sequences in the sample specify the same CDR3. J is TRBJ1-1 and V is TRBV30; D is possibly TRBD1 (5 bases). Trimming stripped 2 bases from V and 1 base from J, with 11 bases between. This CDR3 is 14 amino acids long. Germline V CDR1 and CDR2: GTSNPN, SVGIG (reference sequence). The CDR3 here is CAWSKGRANTEAFF. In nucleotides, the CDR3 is TGTGCCTGGAGTAAGGGGAGAGCGAACACTGAAGCTTTCTTT. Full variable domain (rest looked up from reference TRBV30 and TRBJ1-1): SQTIHQWPATLVQPVGSPLSLECTVEGTSNPNLYWYRQAAGRGLQLLFYSVGIGQISSEVPQNLSASRPQDRQFILSSKKLLLSDSGFYLCAWSKGRANTEAFFGQGTRLTVV.

Here the CDR3 reads CASSGGGAETQYF. The CDR3 DNA reads TGTGCCAGCAGCGGAGGGGGCGCGGAGACCCAGTACTTC. The chain combines TRBV25-1 with TRBJ2-5; tentatively, D is TRBD1 (7 bases). The germline V gene has CDR1 MGHDK and CDR2 SYGVNS. V was trimmed by 6 bases and J by 5 bases, leaving 13 bases between them. The CDR3 runs to 13 residues.

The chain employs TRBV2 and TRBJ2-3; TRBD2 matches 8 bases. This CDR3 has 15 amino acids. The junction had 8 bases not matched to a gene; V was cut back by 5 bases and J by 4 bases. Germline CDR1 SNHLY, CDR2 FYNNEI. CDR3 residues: CASSPDAGGADTQYF. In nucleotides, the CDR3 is TGTGCCAGCAGTCCTGACGCGGGAGGTGCAGATACGCAGTATTTT.

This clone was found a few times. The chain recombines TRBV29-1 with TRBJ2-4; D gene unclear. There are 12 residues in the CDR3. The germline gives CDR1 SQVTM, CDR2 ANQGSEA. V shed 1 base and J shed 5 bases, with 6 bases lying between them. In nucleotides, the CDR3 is TGCAGCGTTGAAGCGAACGAAAACATTCAGTACTTC. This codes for CSVEANENIQYF.

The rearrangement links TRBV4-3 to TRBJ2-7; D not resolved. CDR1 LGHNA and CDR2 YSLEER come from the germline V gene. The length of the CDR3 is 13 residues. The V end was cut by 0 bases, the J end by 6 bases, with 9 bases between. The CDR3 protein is CASSQDPTGEQYF. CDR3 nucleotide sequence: TGCGCCAGCAGCCAAGACCCGACGGGCGAGCAGTACTTC.